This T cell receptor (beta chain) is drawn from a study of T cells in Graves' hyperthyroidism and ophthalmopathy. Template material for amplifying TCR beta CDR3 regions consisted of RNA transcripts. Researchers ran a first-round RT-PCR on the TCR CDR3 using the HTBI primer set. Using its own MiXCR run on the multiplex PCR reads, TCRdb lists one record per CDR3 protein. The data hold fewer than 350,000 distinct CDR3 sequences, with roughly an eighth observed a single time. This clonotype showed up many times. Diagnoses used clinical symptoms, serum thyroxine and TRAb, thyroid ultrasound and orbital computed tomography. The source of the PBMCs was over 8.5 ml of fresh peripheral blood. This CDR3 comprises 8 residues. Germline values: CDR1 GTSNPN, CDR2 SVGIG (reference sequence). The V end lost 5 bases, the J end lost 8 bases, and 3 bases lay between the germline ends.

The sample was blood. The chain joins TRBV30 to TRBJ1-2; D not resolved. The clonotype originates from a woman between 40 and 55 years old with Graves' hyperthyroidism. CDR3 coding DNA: TGTGCCTGGGAAGGCTACACCTTC. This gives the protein CAWEGYTF.